These T cell receptor beta chains were read from a single sample in a study of regulatory T cells in long-lasting Graves disease. TCRdb used MiXCR to reprocess the multiplex PCR reads, holding one entry per CDR3 protein. The table has a few hundred thousand distinct CDR3 sequences, about 17% seen once. Another study also made use of these data, one on T cells in Graves' hyperthyroidism and ophthalmopathy.

The sequencing used peripheral blood mononuclear cells (PBMCs), collected at new diagnosis, from a patient treated with antithyroid drugs. These receptors were collected from a woman aged 25 to 39 with Graves disease. The CDR3 runs from the conserved cysteine through the conserved F or W. The order of the fields is V gene, clone size, J gene, CDR3 length, D gene, CDR3 protein, CDR3 DNA. The D gene is left open where the match is weak. Expanded clones are given a class, and other clones once, few, many or no size at all.

V: TRBV6-2/TRBV6-3; size: many; J: TRBJ2-3; length: 15; D: NA; CDR3: CASRLYRAGADTQYF; DNA: TGTGCCAGCAGACTATATAGGGCAGGGGCAGATACGCAGTATTTT
V: TRBV4-1; size: many; J: TRBJ1-5; length: 14; D: TRBD1; CDR3: CASSATGVGQPQHF; DNA: TGTGCCAGCAGCGCGACAGGGGTCGGCCAGCCCCAGCATTTT
V: TRBV2; size: NA; J: TRBJ1-1; length: 11; D: NA; CDR3: CASSEVRKAFF; DNA: TGTGCCAGCAGTGAAGTCAGGAAGGCTTTCTTT
V: TRBV6-5; size: many; J: TRBJ2-5; length: 14; D: NA; CDR3: CASSYNRVTETQYF; DNA: TGTGCCAGCAGTTACAACAGGGTTACAGAGACCCAGTACTTC
V: TRBV19; size: many; J: TRBJ1-1; length: 17; D: NA; CDR3: CASSVFRTAGMNTEAFF; DNA: TGTGCCAGTAGTGTTTTTAGGACAGCCGGAATGAACACTGAAGCTTTCTTT
V: TRBV6-4; size: many; J: TRBJ2-2; length: 14; D: NA; CDR3: CASSPTGNTGELFF; DNA: TGTGCCAGCAGTCCGACCGGAAACACCGGGGAGCTGTTTTTT
V: TRBV5-6; size: many; J: TRBJ1-6; length: 13; D: NA; CDR3: CASSPVGEDSLHF; DNA: TGTGCCAGCAGCCCGGTGGGGGAAGATTCCCTCCACTTT
V: TRBV14; size: many; J: TRBJ1-1; length: 13; D: NA; CDR3: CASSQDLRGRAFF; DNA: TGTGCCAGCAGCCAAGATCTACGGGGGAGAGCTTTCTTT
V: TRBV10-3; size: NA; J: TRBJ2-1; length: 15; D: TRBD1; CDR3: CAIRGDRGSYNEQFF; DNA: TGTGCCATCAGGGGTGACAGGGGGTCCTACAATGAGCAGTTCTTC
V: TRBV10-2; size: many; J: TRBJ1-4; length: 13; D: NA; CDR3: CASTHGEGEKLFF; DNA: TGCGCCAGCACCCACGGGGAGGGGGAAAAACTGTTTTTT
V: TRBV20-1; size: few; J: TRBJ2-2; length: 14; D: TRBD1; CDR3: CSALGQGDTGELFF; DNA: TGCAGTGCCCTTGGACAGGGCGACACCGGGGAGCTGTTTTTT
V: TRBV3-1; size: many; J: TRBJ1-3; length: 15; D: NA; CDR3: CASSQDWVRGNTIYF; DNA: TGTGCCAGCAGCCAAGATTGGGTCAGAGGAAACACCATATATTTT
V: TRBV14; size: few; J: TRBJ2-3; length: 16; D: NA; CDR3: CASSQGTRGLTDTQYF; DNA: TGTGCCAGCAGCCAGGGGACCCGGGGGTTGACAGATACGCAGTATTTT
V: TRBV10-3; size: many; J: TRBJ1-2; length: 17; D: NA; CDR3: CAISESSGSLFNYGYTF; DNA: TGTGCCATCAGTGAGTCGTCGGGAAGTCTGTTTAACTATGGCTACACCTTC
V: TRBV4-1; size: NA; J: TRBJ1-2; length: 14; D: NA; CDR3: CASSQVGKLIGYTF; DNA: TGCGCCAGCAGCCAAGTGGGGAAACTAATTGGCTACACCTTC
V: TRBV7-9; size: many; J: TRBJ2-1; length: 18; D: TRBD2; CDR3: CASSESRTSGRSYNEQFF; DNA: TGTGCCAGCAGCGAAAGTCGGACTAGCGGACGCTCCTACAATGAGCAGTTCTTC
V: TRBV12-3/TRBV12-4; size: many; J: TRBJ1-1; length: 15; D: NA; CDR3: CASSPRTDPGTEAFF; DNA: TGTGCCAGCAGCCCCCGGACGGACCCGGGCACTGAAGCTTTCTTT
V: TRBV5-1; size: NA; J: TRBJ1-2; length: 16; D: TRBD1; CDR3: CASSPGQGASNYGYTF; DNA: TGCGCCAGCAGCCCGGGACAGGGGGCCTCTAACTATGGCTACACCTTC
V: TRBV15; size: many; J: TRBJ1-2; length: 16; D: NA; CDR3: CATSRDWGRTNYGYTF; DNA: TGTGCCACCAGCAGAGATTGGGGCAGGACTAACTATGGCTACACCTTC
V: TRBV4-1; size: many; J: TRBJ1-1; length: 13; D: TRBD1; CDR3: CASSLHRGLEAFF; DNA: TGCGCCAGCAGCCTCCACAGGGGACTTGAAGCTTTCTTT
V: TRBV27; size: many; J: TRBJ1-4; length: 16; D: TRBD1; CDR3: CASSPGTGGINEKLFF; DNA: TGTGCCAGCAGCCCTGGGACAGGGGGTATTAATGAAAAACTGTTTTTT
V: TRBV12-3/TRBV12-4; size: many; J: TRBJ2-1; length: 12; D: NA; CDR3: CASSYRESPQFF; DNA: TGTGCCAGCAGTTACCGGGAATCCCCCCAGTTCTTC
V: TRBV6-2/TRBV6-3; size: many; J: TRBJ1-1; length: 12; D: NA; CDR3: CASSLGAHEAFF; DNA: TGTGCCAGCAGTTTGGGAGCCCATGAAGCTTTCTTT
V: TRBV20-1; size: NA; J: TRBJ2-7; length: 16; D: TRBD1; CDR3: CSARDFTGQAIYEQYF; DNA: TGCAGTGCTAGAGATTTCACGGGACAGGCTATTTACGAGCAGTACTTC
V: TRBV18; size: many; J: TRBJ1-1; length: 15; D: NA; CDR3: CASSPLKDTNTEAFF; DNA: TGTGCCAGCTCACCACTCAAGGACACGAACACTGAAGCTTTCTTT
V: TRBV10-3; size: many; J: TRBJ1-6; length: 18; D: NA; CDR3: CAKEDSGGSFRLNSPLHF; DNA: TGTGCCAAAGAGGACAGCGGAGGATCATTTCGCCTTAATTCACCCCTCCACTTT